The 14 T cell receptor beta chains reported below all come from one sample, sequenced in a study of blood T cell repertoires in COVID-19. The table came from immunoSEQ multiplex PCR; TCRdb's copy has only in-frame clones and leaves some out. The sample has approximately 290,000 clones; about 88% are singletons. Sequencing was done on a sample of peripheral blood. These receptors were taken from a woman aged 55-69 years with acute or convalescent COVID-19.

V and J are TRBV6-4 and TRBJ2-3; 7 nucleotides agree with TRBD1. The CDR3 totals 15 residues. Looked up from germline, CDR1 is MRHNA and CDR2 is SNTAGT. V trimming: 2 bases; J trimming: 7 bases; junction bases outside the gene matches: 9. CDR3 loop: CASSDPLLQGNTQYF. The CDR3 DNA is TGTGCCAGCAGTGACCCCTTGTTACAGGGGAATACGCAGTATTTT.

The gene calls are TRBV2 and TRBJ2-5; 8 bases agree with TRBD2. The trim removed 5 bases at V and 9 bases at J, leaving 5 bases unmatched. CDR3 length: 12 amino acids. CDR1 is SNHLY and CDR2 is FYNNEI in the germline V gene. The CDR3 is CASSRGLVAQYF. In nucleotides, the CDR3 is TGTGCCAGCAGTCGGGGACTAGTGGCCCAGTACTTC. Using reference TRBV2 and TRBJ2-5 for the parts outside the CDR3, the full variable domain is EPEVTQTPSHQVTQMGQEVILRCVPISNHLYFYWYRQILGQKVEFLVSFYNNEISEKSEIFDDQFSVERPDGSNFTLKIRSTKLEDSAMYFCASSRGLVAQYFGPGTRLLVL.

CDR3: CASSFAGTGATNTGELFF. CDR3 DNA sequence: TGCGCCAGCAGCTTCGCCGGGACAGGGGCGACCAACACCGGGGAGCTGTTTTTT. The rearrangement joins TRBV5-1 to TRBJ2-2; TRBD1 matches at 10 bases. Germline V gene data show CDR1 as SGHRS and CDR2 as YFSETQ. The ends lost 2 bases at V and 2 bases at J; junction bases unmatched: 9. CDR3 length: 18 amino acids.

This rearrangement joins TRBV5-5 to TRBJ2-7; D not certain. The V gene lost 1 base and the J gene lost 6 bases, with 11 bases spanning the gap. Germline V lookup: CDR1 SGHKS, CDR2 YYEKEE (reference sequence). This CDR3 is built from 13 residues. The CDR3 DNA is TGTGCCAGCAGCTTGTTTCCGGAGACCGAGCAGTACTTC. Translation: CASSLFPETEQYF.

CDR3: CASTPDSNPNYGYTF. The CDR3 nucleotides are TGTGCCAGTACCCCCGACAGTAACCCAAACTATGGCTACACCTTC. The chain uses TRBV19 and TRBJ1-2; possibly TRBD1 for D (5 bases). Trimming removed 7 bases at V and 2 bases at J, with 17 bases between. Looked up from germline, CDR1 is LNHDA and CDR2 is SQIVND (reference sequence). This CDR3 has 15 residues.

This rearrangement joins TRBV5-5 to TRBJ1-3; TRBD1 agrees at 9 bases. The CDR3 covers 16 residues. V gave up 4 bases and J gave up 0 bases; unmatched junction bases: 5. Germline CDR1 and CDR2: SGHKS and YYEKEE (reference sequence). The CDR3 protein is CASSSQTGGSGNTIYF. CDR3 nucleotides: TGTGCCAGCAGCAGCCAGACAGGGGGCTCTGGAAACACCATATATTTT. Full variable domain (rest looked up from reference TRBV5-5 and TRBJ1-3): DAGVTQSPTHLIKTRGQQVTLRCSPISGHKSVSWYQQVLGQGPQFIFQYYEKEERGRGNFPDRFSARQFPNYSSELNVNALLLGDSALYLCASSSQTGGSGNTIYFGEGSWLTVV.

This chain uses TRBV18 with TRBJ2-1; tentative D call: TRBD2 (6 bases). The germline V gene encodes CDR1 KGHSH and CDR2 LQKENI. The CDR3 spans 12 residues. Deletions cut 0 bases from V and 12 bases from J, with 9 bases between. CDR3 in amino acids: CASSPPTRGQFF. DNA of the CDR3: TGTGCCAGCTCACCACCGACTAGAGGGCAGTTCTTC.

The chain recombines TRBV7-2 with TRBJ1-3; 9 bases agree with TRBD1. This CDR3 region has 14 residues. V shed 5 bases, J shed 7 bases, and the junction held 6 bases outside the gene matches. Germline V gives CDR1 SGHTA, CDR2 FQGNSA. This CDR3 reads CASSRPGQGNTIYF. CDR3 coding DNA: TGTGCCAGCAGCAGACCGGGACAGGGCAACACCATATATTTT.

The V and J genes are TRBV6-5 and TRBJ2-1, with a tentative D call TRBD1 (6 bases). CDR1 is MNHEY, CDR2 SVGAGI, per germline. V shed 5 bases and J shed 8 bases, with 16 bases lying between them. The CDR3 contains 14 residues. The CDR3 region is CASSQWNRVDEQFF. The CDR3, as DNA: TGTGCCAGCAGTCAGTGGAACAGGGTCGATGAGCAGTTCTTC.

The rearrangement links TRBV12-3 or TRBV12-4 to TRBJ2-3; possibly TRBD2 for D (5 bases). The germline V and J ends were trimmed by 6 bases and 6 bases, with 10 bases remaining between them. The CDR3 length is 12 residues. CDR3 amino acids: CASSSRGDTQYF. CDR3 nucleotides: TGTGCCAGCAGCTCACGAGGGGATACGCAGTATTTT.

The chain has TRBV5-4 and TRBJ1-4, with 10 bases that match TRBD1. CDR3 length equals 15 residues. V was clipped by 3 bases and J by 5 bases; unmatched bases: 4. Germline V gene lookup returns CDR1 SGHNT and CDR2 YYREEE (reference sequence). The CDR3 bases are TGTGCCAGCAGCTCACCGGGACAGGGGAATGAAAAACTGTTTTTT. Protein sequence: CASSSPGQGNEKLFF.

The CDR3 DNA sequence: TGTGCCAGTAGTCCGGGACAGCATAACTATGGCTACACCTTC. Translating gives CASSPGQHNYGYTF. The genes are TRBV19 and TRBJ1-2, with 7 bases fitting TRBD1. The CDR3 sequence is 14 residues long. The germline CDR1 and CDR2 sequences are LNHDA and SQIVND (reference sequence). V lost 5 bases and J lost 1; bases outside the gene matches: 4.

The chain employs TRBV18 and TRBJ2-5, with D possibly TRBD2 on 5 matching bases. CDR1 and CDR2 (germline): KGHSH, LQKENI. The CDR3 contains 14 residues. V was pared by 2 bases and J by 1 base, with 8 bases between. In DNA, the CDR3 is TGTGCCAGCTCACCAACTAGGACCCAAGAGACCCAGTACTTC. The encoded protein is CASSPTRTQETQYF.

This chain joins TRBV5-1 and TRBJ2-2; D ambiguous. V gave up 4 bases and J gave up 6 bases, with 10 bases separating them. This CDR3 has 13 residues. Germline CDR1 reads SGHRS; CDR2 reads YFSETQ. CDR3 region: CASSAQVAGELFF. In DNA form, the CDR3 reads TGCGCCAGCAGCGCGCAAGTTGCCGGGGAGCTGTTTTTT.